This T cell receptor beta chain was captured by sequencing in a study of spatial heterogeneity in lung cancer (dated by TCRdb to about 2019). Study-wide context: Samples were obtained from over 70 patients with early-stage, untreated non-small cell lung cancer from the lung TRACERx cohort. Follow-up PBMC samples were sequenced whenever the samples were available, and the median time to follow-up was approximately 2 years after resection. Beta-chain transcripts were consistently detected in greater numbers than alpha-chain transcripts, which likely reflects a higher abundance of beta-chain transcripts. In the raw uncorrected reads, each unique combination of TCR and UMI appeared more than ten times on average. TCR alpha and beta repertoires were quantitatively compared across multiple tumor regions, matched nontumor lung and blood in non-small cell lung cancer. The study linked features of the TCR repertoire to counts of nonsynonymous mutations, which were determined by whole-exome sequencing of tumor tissue. Both alpha and beta chains were TCR-sequenced in a few hundred tumor regions, approximately 68 matched nontumor lung samples and around 54 PBMC samples obtained at surgery. What the work shows at the level of the full study, not this receptor alone: Ubiquitous expanded tumor TCRs were detected in blood more often at tumor resection than at routine follow-up. Additional single-cell paired TCR alpha and beta sequencing was considered necessary to confirm, at a functional level, the hypothesis that regional TCRs recognize regional mutations. Only 14 patients were included in the comparisons of baseline and follow-up blood repertoires.

Taken with the paper, the label for time point translates to: blood at routine non-recurrence follow-up after resection. For TCR sequencing, whole RNA was extracted from tumor and nontumor lung tissue, or from cryopreserved PBMC samples, and no cell sorting was done. Only patients for whom sufficient RNA was available from at least two tumor regions were selected for TCR sequencing. Judged by its sample share, this clonotype qualifies as medium-sized (0.01 to 0.1%). No antigen is known for it. One base away there is no much larger clone; base qualities are not given. From its cysteine to its phenylalanine, the CDR3 spans 16 amino acids. This entry keeps only the CDR3 DNA: 48 bases, framed from base 1. Sequences SGHAT (CDR1) and FQNNGV (CDR2) are obtained from the germline V gene. The germline V end is reduced by 0 bases and the J end by 1 base; junction bases left unmatched: 2. Library prep was done by 5' RACE. The sequencing machine was a NextSeq 500. In the TCR library protocol, a unique molecular identifier was attached to each TCR cDNA molecule so that PCR and sequencing errors could be corrected. The paper's data handling went like this. TCR identification, UMI-based error correction and CDR3 extraction were performed with Decombinator tools. TCRs above a frequency of 2 per 1,000, corresponding to the top 1% of the tumor frequency distribution, were defined as expanded. Renyi diversity was calculated using the R vegan package after each repertoire was subsampled 100 times to 5,000 TCRs. CDR3 similarity networks were constructed using string-kernel similarity of amino acid triplets, with links drawn between CDR3s whose pairwise similarity was above 0.82. Clones were called with MiXCR by TCRdb after fastp trimmed the public reads at Q25, and only in-frame beta chains were retained. Rows with a matching CDR3 protein are joined into one entry that keeps the most common DNA and genes. The V and J calls, along with clone size, are taken from TCRdb and not from the paper's own processing. The sample yields under 1,500 distinct CDR3 sequences; less than 30% were counted once. Of the sample, 20% to 25% is held by the ten largest clones.

The chain is assembled from TRBV11-2 and TRBJ2-2, with 7 bases in between that match TRBD2. This TCR was sampled from a male donor with early-stage non-small cell lung cancer. This specimen consisted of PBMCs, obtained at follow-up. The encoded CDR3 is CASSLDGGLNTGELFF. The DNA reads as follows: TGTGCCAGCAGCTTAGACGGGGGGTTGAACACCGGGGAGCTGTTTTTT.